Each of the 10 T cell receptor beta chains below was sequenced from the same sample in a study of shared clonotypes between healthy human individuals. Naive CD8 cells, CD45RO-negative and positively selected for CCR7, excluded terminally differentiated effector memory CD45RA+ cells. Sequenced by immunoSEQ multiplex PCR; TCRdb stores in-frame clones only, minus some. The data hold 550,000 to 750,000 clones, with about 90% observed a single time. Sequencing was performed on naive CD8+ T cells sorted from blood. These receptors were obtained from a man between 25 and 39 years old in good health.

The V and J genes are TRBV13 and TRBJ1-3, with D perhaps TRBD1 (5 bases). Germline CDR1 is PRHDT and CDR2 is FYEKMQ (reference sequence). Deletions cut 2 bases from V and 0 bases from J, with 11 bases between. The CDR3 is 16 amino acids. The CDR3 reads CASSLLGANSGNTIYF. The CDR3 bases are TGTGCCAGCAGCTTATTAGGGGCGAACTCTGGAAACACCATATATTTT. Filled out from reference TRBV13 and TRBJ1-3, the complete variable domain reads AAGVIQSPRHLIKEKRETATLKCYPIPRHDTVYWYQQGPGQDPQFLISFYEKMQSDKGSIPDRFSAQQFSDYHSELNMSSLELGDSALYFCASSLLGANSGNTIYFGEGSWLTVV.

This clone has just a few counts. Other DNA sequences in the sample encode the same CDR3. The chain employs TRBV29-1 and TRBJ2-7, with D perhaps matching TRBD1 (6 bases). The CDR3 consists of 11 residues. Trimming shortened V by 4 bases and J by 4 bases, and 8 bases separated the two germline ends. Germline CDR1 reads SQVTM; CDR2 reads ANQGSEA. The CDR3 loop reads CSVGGGYEQYF. The CDR3 DNA sequence: TGCAGCGTTGGAGGGGGATACGAGCAGTACTTC.

Concerning this clone itself: Other nucleotide sequences in the sample specify the same CDR3. The chain has TRBV9 and TRBJ2-7; D is unclear. Trimming took 0 bases from V and 0 from J, leaving 7 bases between them. CDR3 length equals 14 residues. Germline lookup yields CDR1 SGDLS and CDR2 YYNGEE. CDR3 region: CASSVGVSSYEQYF. The CDR3 nucleotides are TGTGCCAGCAGCGTAGGGGTGTCCTCCTACGAGCAGTACTTC.

Remarks on this clone: The same CDR3 is also encoded by other DNA sequences in this sample. This chain links TRBV7-9 with TRBJ2-5, with a possible D match to TRBD1 (5 bases). There are 13 residues in the CDR3. V lost 2 bases and J 2 bases, leaving 6 bases between the germline ends. CDR1 and CDR2 (germline): SEHNR, FQNEAQ (reference sequence). The CDR3, as DNA: TGTGCCAGCAGCTTACAGGGACAAGAGACCCAGTACTTC. Protein sequence: CASSLQGQETQYF.

The chain couples TRBV21-1 to TRBJ2-1. TRBV21-1 is reported as a pseudogene. The CDR3 covers 13 residues. The CDR3 is CASSKEAPNEQFF. DNA of the CDR3: TGTGCCAGCAGCAAAGAGGCCCCCAATGAGCAGTTCTTC.

As DNA, the CDR3 is TGTGCCAGCAGCCACCTACGGGACAGTCCGTACGAGCAGTACTTC. Encoded protein: CASSHLRDSPYEQYF. This chain links TRBV7-9 with TRBJ2-7; 7 bases fit TRBD1. Trimming removed 5 bases from V and 4 bases from J; junction bases left unmatched: 11. CDR3 size: 15 residues. Germline CDR1 reads SEHNR; CDR2 reads FQNEAQ (reference sequence).

The rearrangement uses TRBV10-2 and TRBJ2-5; D not resolved. Germline values: CDR1 WSHSY, CDR2 SAAADI. V gave up 0 bases and J gave up 5 bases, with 7 bases separating them. The CDR3 is 13 residues long. The CDR3 loop is CASSESRWETQYF. For the CDR3, the DNA is TGCGCCAGCAGTGAGTCTAGGTGGGAGACCCAGTACTTC.

Points on this clone: The same CDR3 arises from other DNA sequences in this sample as well. The gene calls are TRBV9 and TRBJ2-7; 10 bases fit TRBD1. The CDR3 contains 14 residues. The junction had 1 base not matched to a gene; V was cut back by 2 bases and J by 2 bases. Germline V lookup: CDR1 SGDLS, CDR2 YYNGEE. This CDR3 is CASSVGTGAYEQYF. CDR3 DNA: TGTGCCAGCAGCGTCGGGACAGGGGCCTACGAGCAGTACTTC.

This sequence joins TRBV28 and TRBJ1-2; a weak D match, TRBD1 (5 bases). Germline V gene sequence: CDR1 MDHEN, CDR2 SYDVKM. CDR3 length: 15 residues. V lost 2 bases, J lost 6 bases, and 16 bases lay in between. The CDR3 coding sequence is TGTGCCAGCAGTTTAAGGCAGGGTTGGGGTCATGGCTACACCTTC. Encoded protein: CASSLRQGWGHGYTF.

This chain links TRBV13 with TRBJ2-7; unclear D gene. The CDR3 runs 13 residues. The V gene lost 5 bases and the J gene lost 6 bases, with 14 bases spanning the gap. CDR1 and CDR2 (germline): PRHDT, FYEKMQ (reference sequence). The CDR3 sequence: CASSQSPVVEQYF. The CDR3 DNA follows: TGTGCCAGCAGCCAAAGTCCGGTTGTCGAGCAGTACTTC.